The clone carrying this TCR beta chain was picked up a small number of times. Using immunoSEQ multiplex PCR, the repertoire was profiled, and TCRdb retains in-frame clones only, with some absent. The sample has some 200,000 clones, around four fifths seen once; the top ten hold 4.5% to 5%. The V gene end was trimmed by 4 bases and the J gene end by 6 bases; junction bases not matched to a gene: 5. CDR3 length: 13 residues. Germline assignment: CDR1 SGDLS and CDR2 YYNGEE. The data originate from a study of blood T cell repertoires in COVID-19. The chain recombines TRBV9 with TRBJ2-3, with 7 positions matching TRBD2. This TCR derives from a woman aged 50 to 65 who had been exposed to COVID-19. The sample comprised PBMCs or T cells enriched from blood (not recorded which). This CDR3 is CASSPFGGDTQYF. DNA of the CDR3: TGTGCCAGCAGCCCCTTCGGGGGGGATACGCAGTATTTT.